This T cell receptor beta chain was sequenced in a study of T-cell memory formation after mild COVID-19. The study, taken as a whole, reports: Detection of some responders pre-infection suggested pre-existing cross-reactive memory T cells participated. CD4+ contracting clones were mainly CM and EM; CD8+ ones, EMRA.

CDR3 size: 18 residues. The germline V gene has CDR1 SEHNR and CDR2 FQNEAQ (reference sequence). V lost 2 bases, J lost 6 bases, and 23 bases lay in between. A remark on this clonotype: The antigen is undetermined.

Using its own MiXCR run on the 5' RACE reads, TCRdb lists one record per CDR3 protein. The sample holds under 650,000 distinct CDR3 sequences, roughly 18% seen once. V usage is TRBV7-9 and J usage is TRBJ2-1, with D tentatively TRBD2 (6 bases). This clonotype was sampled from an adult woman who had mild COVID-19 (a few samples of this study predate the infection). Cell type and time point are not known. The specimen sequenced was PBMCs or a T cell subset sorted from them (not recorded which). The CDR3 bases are TGTGCCAGCAGCTTACCCGACACCGGGGTAGCAGCGGGCAATGAGCAGTTCTTC. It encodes CASSLPDTGVAAGNEQFF.